These 28 T cell receptor beta chains were all obtained from the same sample, sequenced in a study of blood T cell repertoires in COVID-19. TCRdb's copy holds only in-frame clones and misses some; the assay was immunoSEQ multiplex PCR. The repertoire holds tens of thousands of clones, with roughly 78% as singletons. The specimen sequenced was peripheral blood. These receptors all come from a man aged 55 to 69 with acute or convalescent COVID-19.

The chain employs TRBV4-1 and TRBJ2-3; TRBD1 matches at 9 bases. This CDR3 contains 15 residues. Germline CDR1 MGHRA, CDR2 YSYEKL. V gave up 4 bases and J gave up 2 bases; unmatched junction bases: 4. The CDR3, as DNA: TGCGCCAGCAGCCCCGGGACAGGGTACACAGATACGCAGTATTTT. Amino acids: CASSPGTGYTDTQYF.

The chain combines TRBV27 with TRBJ1-2; TRBD1 matches at 8 bases. The junction had 12 bases not matched to a gene; V was cut back by 4 bases and J by 8 bases. The CDR3 has 15 amino acids. CDR1 MNHEY and CDR2 SMNVEV come from the germline V gene (reference sequence). This CDR3 is CASSSTPGGAGGYTF. The CDR3 nucleotides are TGTGCCAGCAGTTCAACCCCAGGGGGCGCAGGGGGCTACACCTTC.

The V and J genes are TRBV11-3 and TRBJ2-5; tentative D call: TRBD2 (6 bases). The CDR3 runs to 16 residues. V was shortened by 6 bases and J by 4 bases, with 21 bases between the two germline ends. CDR1 is SGHNT and CDR2 is YENEEA in the germline V gene. The CDR3 region has the DNA TGTGCCAGCAGTTTGGAGCGGGCTCTGAGGGCAGAGACCCAGTACTTC. Its protein is CASSLERALRAETQYF.

The rearrangement uses TRBV5-5 and TRBJ1-1; TRBD1 is a possible D gene (5 bases). This CDR3 region has 14 residues. The germline V gene has CDR1 SGHKS and CDR2 YYEKEE (reference sequence). V was trimmed by 1 base and J by 1 base, leaving 8 bases between them. The CDR3 DNA reads TGTGCCAGCAGCTTGACAGGCACGAACACTGAAGCTTTCTTT. Amino acid sequence: CASSLTGTNTEAFF. The whole variable domain, filled in from reference TRBV5-5 and TRBJ1-1, reads DAGVTQSPTHLIKTRGQQVTLRCSPISGHKSVSWYQQVLGQGPQFIFQYYEKEERGRGNFPDRFSARQFPNYSSELNVNALLLGDSALYLCASSLTGTNTEAFFGQGTRLTVV.

This chain joins TRBV5-1 and TRBJ2-7, with D perhaps TRBD1 (5 bases). The CDR3 runs 15 residues. Looked up from germline, CDR1 is SGHRS and CDR2 is YFSETQ. With 0 bases removed from V and 6 bases from J, the gap between germline ends came to 16 bases. The CDR3 DNA reads TGCGCCAGCAGCTTGGAGTCGGCCAGGGCGGCCGAGCAGTACTTC. This translates into CASSLESARAAEQYF.

This sequence joins TRBV5-1 and TRBJ2-3; tentative D call: TRBD2 (7 bases). The CDR3 has 15 residues. In germline, CDR1 is SGHRS, CDR2 YFSETQ. V lost 6 bases and J 4 bases, leaving 18 bases between the germline ends. The CDR3: CASTTGRGAADTQYF. The CDR3 DNA reads TGCGCCAGCACCACCGGTCGGGGGGCCGCAGATACGCAGTATTTT.

This chain links TRBV12-3 or TRBV12-4 with TRBJ1-1; 7 bases fit TRBD1. V was clipped by 6 bases and J by 5 bases; unmatched bases: 6. The CDR3 totals 13 residues. The CDR3 region is CASSRRTGTEAFF. CDR3 sequence (DNA): TGTGCCAGCAGCAGAAGGACAGGTACTGAAGCTTTCTTT.

The CDR3 DNA reads as TGTGCCACGGGGACTAGATCTCCTAATGAGCAGTTCTTC. It specifies CATGTRSPNEQFF. The chain joins TRBV28 to TRBJ2-1, with 8 bases matching TRBD2. This CDR3 is 13 amino acids long. The J segment lost 7 bases and the V segment lost 10 bases, leaving 9 bases of the junction unmatched. Looked up from germline, CDR1 is MDHEN and CDR2 is SYDVKM.

The chain joins TRBV7-9 to TRBJ2-2; D remains ambiguous. Trimming removed 4 bases from V and 3 bases from J, with 6 bases in between. Germline loops: CDR1 SEHNR, CDR2 FQNEAQ (reference sequence). The CDR3 has 13 amino acids. CDR3 in DNA: TGTGCCAGCAGCTCCCTCGACACCGGGGAGCTGTTTTTT. This codes for CASSSLDTGELFF.

This clone was detected once. J is TRBJ2-5 and V is TRBV5-4; 8 positions match TRBD1. The CDR3 spans 16 residues. From germline, CDR1 is SGHNT and CDR2 YYREEE (reference sequence). With V trimmed by 1 base and J by 2 bases, 7 bases remained unmatched. The CDR3, as DNA: TGTGCCAGCAGCTTGCCCAACAGGGGGTGGCAAGAGACCCAGTACTTC. Translated, it gives CASSLPNRGWQETQYF.

The rearrangement joins TRBV9 to TRBJ2-7; 8 bases map to TRBD1. Germline CDR1 reads SGDLS; CDR2 reads YYNGEE. The CDR3 totals 14 residues. V shed 0 bases, J shed 4 bases, and the junction held 3 bases outside the gene matches. The CDR3 region has the DNA TGTGCCAGCAGCGTAGGGACAGGGCGTTACGAGCAGTACTTC. The encoded protein is CASSVGTGRYEQYF.

V and J are TRBV7-2 and TRBJ2-7; D is perhaps TRBD2 (5 bases). Germline CDR1 SGHTA, CDR2 FQGNSA. V was shortened by 0 bases and J by 6 bases, with 15 bases between the two germline ends. This CDR3 contains 15 residues. The CDR3 region is CASSLALSRGGEQYF. CDR3 coding DNA: TGTGCCAGCAGCTTAGCGCTTAGCCGGGGTGGCGAGCAGTACTTC.

The chain uses TRBV28 and TRBJ1-2; TRBD1 might be the D (6 bases). The CDR3 consists of 14 residues. The germline gives CDR1 MDHEN, CDR2 SYDVKM. V lost 5 bases to trimming and J lost 8 bases, with 18 bases between them. In nucleotides, the CDR3 is TGTGCCAGCAGTCCTACAGGGAGTCTCATGGGCTACACCTTC. Encoded protein: CASSPTGSLMGYTF.

This chain uses TRBV15 with TRBJ1-2, with D possibly matching TRBD1 (5 bases). Trimming took off 0 bases at V and 4 bases at J, with 15 bases between the two ends. The CDR3 has 16 amino acids. Per germline, CDR1 LNHNV and CDR2 YYDKDF (reference sequence). The CDR3 coding sequence is TGTGCCACCAGCAGAGATTCCGGGGCCGGGGGCTATGGCTACACCTTC. Its protein is CATSRDSGAGGYGYTF.

This clone was detected a few times. V usage is TRBV19 and J usage is TRBJ2-2; 10 bases map to TRBD1. In germline, CDR1 is LNHDA, CDR2 SQIVND (reference sequence). The CDR3 sequence is 15 residues long. The J segment lost 4 bases and the V segment lost 3 bases, leaving 2 bases of the junction unmatched. This CDR3 reads CASSMTGGVTGELFF. As DNA, the CDR3 is TGTGCCAGTAGTATGACAGGGGGCGTCACCGGGGAGCTGTTTTTT.

The rearrangement links TRBV11-2 to TRBJ2-5; 9 nucleotides align to TRBD2. This CDR3 region has 17 residues. Germline values: CDR1 SGHAT, CDR2 FQNNGV. The V gene end was trimmed by 0 bases and the J gene end by 6 bases; junction bases not matched to a gene: 11. The CDR3 protein is CASSLEGLVAGAKTQYF. DNA for the CDR3: TGTGCCAGCAGCTTAGAGGGTTTGGTAGCGGGAGCAAAGACCCAGTACTTC.

The chain employs TRBV11-3 and TRBJ2-7; D gene ambiguous. Germline values: CDR1 SGHNT, CDR2 YENEEA. The ends were cut back, 0 bases at V and 1 base at J, with 10 bases in the middle. The length of the CDR3 is 15 residues. This CDR3 is CASSLDRRISYEQYF. For the CDR3, the DNA is TGTGCCAGCAGCTTAGATAGGCGGATATCCTACGAGCAGTACTTC.

This clone was seen just once. The CDR3, as DNA: TGTGCCAGCAGCTTAACAGGGGGTAACACTGAAGCTTTCTTT. Its protein product is CASSLTGGNTEAFF. The chain couples TRBV11-2 to TRBJ1-1, with 8 bases aligning to TRBD1. Per the germline V gene, CDR1 is SGHAT and CDR2 is FQNNGV. The CDR3 is 14 amino acids. V trimming: 2 bases; J trimming: 2 bases; junction bases outside the gene matches: 1.

The gene calls are TRBV28 and TRBJ1-1; maybe TRBD1 (5 bases). Germline-derived CDR1 and CDR2 are MDHEN and SYDVKM. The V gene lost 7 bases and the J gene lost 10 bases, with 16 bases spanning the gap. There are 12 residues in the CDR3. CDR3 bases: TGTGCCAGCACATACGCCGGCAGGGCAGCTTTCTTT. Protein: CASTYAGRAAFF.

This chain uses TRBV2 with TRBJ2-2, with 12 bases matching TRBD2. J gave up 6 bases and V 5 bases, and 7 bases lay outside the gene matches. The CDR3 totals 16 residues. The V gene's germline CDR1 is SNHLY and CDR2 FYNNEI. The chain's CDR3 is CASSRTSGIFSGELFF. In DNA, the CDR3 is TGTGCCAGCAGTAGGACTAGCGGGATTTTTTCCGGGGAGCTGTTTTTT.

The rearrangement uses TRBV6-5 and TRBJ2-5, with 14 bases identical to TRBD2. Germline-derived CDR1 and CDR2 are MNHEY and SVGAGI. Trimming cost V 8 bases and J 5 bases; bases outside gene matches: 7. The CDR3 sequence is 15 residues long. The CDR3 DNA reads TGTGCCAGCCCTAGGACTAGCGGGAGGTTTGAGACCCAGTACTTC. Amino acids: CASPRTSGRFETQYF.

This chain's CDR3 is CASSESGSTGELFF. CDR3 in DNA: TGCGCCAGCAGTGAATCCGGGTCCACCGGGGAGCTGTTTTTT. V and J are TRBV10-1 and TRBJ2-2; unclear D gene. Germline V lookup: CDR1 WNHNN, CDR2 SYGVQD (reference sequence). Trimming left V 3 bases short and J 4 bases short, with 9 bases between. The CDR3 contains 14 residues.

This clone has only a few counts. The chain joins TRBV19 to TRBJ1-2; perhaps TRBD1 as D (5 bases). Germline CDR1 and CDR2: LNHDA and SQIVND (reference sequence). V lost 6 bases, J lost 8 bases, and 10 bases lay in between. This CDR3 is built from 11 residues. Here the CDR3 reads CASSRTGGYTF. The CDR3 coding sequence is TGTGCCAGTAGCCGTACAGGAGGCTACACCTTC.

V usage is TRBV6-5 and J usage is TRBJ2-1, with D maybe TRBD2 (7 bases). Trimming removed 4 bases at V and 7 bases at J, with 14 bases between. CDR3 length equals 14 residues. CDR1 is MNHEY and CDR2 is SVGAGI in the germline V gene. CDR3 in amino acids: CASSLGGVVNEQFF. The CDR3 coding sequence is TGTGCCAGCAGTTTAGGGGGGGTAGTGAATGAGCAGTTCTTC.

As concerns this clone: This may stem from a read error, because a much larger clone lies one nucleotide away. Within the sample, other DNA sequences also encode this same CDR3. The V call is TRBV7-9, the J call TRBJ1-1, with D maybe TRBD1 (5 bases). The CDR3 is made up of 15 amino acids. The V and J ends lost 0 bases and 1 base respectively, with 9 bases between them. Germline V lookup: CDR1 SEHNR, CDR2 FQNEAQ (reference sequence). CDR3 bases: TGTGCCAGCAGCTTAGCGCACCAGGGGAACACTGAAGCTTTCTTT. Its protein is CASSLAHQGNTEAFF.

This rearrangement joins TRBV28 to TRBJ1-1; TRBD1 is a possible D gene (5 bases). The germline V gene encodes CDR1 MDHEN and CDR2 SYDVKM. Trimming took off 3 bases at V and 2 bases at J, with 22 bases between the two ends. The CDR3 totals 18 residues. The DNA for the CDR3 is TGTGCCAGCAGTTTCCCTGCGACACGGTGGGGGGTTAACACTGAAGCTTTCTTT. It specifies CASSFPATRWGVNTEAFF.

The chain joins TRBV6-5 to TRBJ2-1, with TRBD2 identical over 7 bases. With 2 bases clipped from V and 0 bases from J, the junction kept 4 bases outside the gene matches. The CDR3 length is 16 residues. Per the germline V gene, CDR1 is MNHEY and CDR2 is SVGAGI. The CDR3: CASSYASGISYNEQFF. CDR3 coding DNA: TGTGCCAGCAGTTACGCGAGCGGGATCTCCTACAATGAGCAGTTCTTC.

The chain uses TRBV18 and TRBJ2-7; perhaps TRBD2 as D (6 bases). CDR3 length: 15 residues. V lost 4 bases to trimming and J lost 3 bases, with 16 bases between them. Germline V gene sequence: CDR1 KGHSH, CDR2 LQKENI. CDR3 residues: CASSRGRSGDYEQYF. CDR3 sequence (DNA): TGTGCCAGCTCACGGGGAAGGTCGGGGGACTACGAGCAGTACTTC.